The sequence of this T cell receptor (beta chain) was determined in a study of CD8 T cells in ankylosing spondylitis. General study results and limits: Apparently characteristic of ankylosing spondylitis blood was a TCR beta motif (about eight highly homologous variants). Peripheral blood samples showed relatively rare disease-linked clones, and these clones were CD8+.

V lost 0 bases to trimming and J lost 4 bases; unmatched junction nucleotides: 9. CDR1 is SGHRS and CDR2 is YFSETQ in the germline V gene. CDR3 size: 16 residues. Notes on this clonotype: Its antigen is undetermined.

MiXCR was run by TCRdb on the 5' RACE reads, yielding one entry per CDR3 protein. The sample lists a few hundred thousand distinct CDR3 sequences, 8% occurring once. Sequencing was carried out using blood, either unsorted or a sorted T cell fraction (not recorded which). V usage is TRBV5-1 and J usage is TRBJ2-7, with TRBD2 identical over 8 bases. This sequence originates from a male donor with ankylosing spondylitis. CDR3 loop: CASSLGLAGAFYEQYF. CDR3 DNA sequence: TGCGCCAGCAGCTTGGGGCTAGCGGGTGCATTTTACGAGCAGTACTTC. Combining the CDR3 with reference TRBV5-1 and TRBJ2-7 gives the whole variable domain KAGVTQTPRYLIKTRGQQVTLSCSPISGHRSVSWYQQTPGQGLQFLFEYFSETQRNKGNFPGRFSGRQFSNSRSEMNVSTLELGDSALYLCASSLGLAGAFYEQYFGPGTRLTVT.